The 16 T cell receptor beta chains in this list originate from one sample, sequenced in a study of radiotherapy plus CTLA-4 blockade in lung cancer. Profiling relied on immunoSEQ multiplex PCR, and the TCRdb table lists in-frame clones only, not all of them. The table includes about 120,000 clones, more than 65% detected once. The sample here was peripheral blood, taken from a patient treated with radiotherapy plus ipilimumab. These receptors all stem from a human donor with non-small cell lung cancer who had a partial response to radiotherapy plus ipilimumab.

V and J are TRBV7-3 and TRBJ2-2, with D possibly matching TRBD2 (7 bases). Germline CDR1 SGHTA, CDR2 FQGTGA. Trimming took off 1 base at V and 5 bases at J, with 14 bases between the two ends. The CDR3 covers 16 residues. The CDR3 here is CASSLISGGGTGELFF. In nucleotides, the CDR3 is TGTGCCAGCAGCTTAATATCGGGGGGCGGTACCGGGGAGCTGTTTTTT.

The genes are TRBV21-1 and TRBJ1-5; the table calls TRBD1, which could not be checked here. TRBV21-1 is recorded as a pseudogene. The CDR3 is made up of 16 amino acids. DNA of the CDR3: TGTGCCAGCAGCAAAGGTGAAGGGGATAGCAATCAGCCCCAGCATTTT. Translating it yields CASSKGEGDSNQPQHF.

The chain has TRBV13 and TRBJ1-5; D gene ambiguous. V shed 3 bases and J shed 6 bases, with 12 bases lying between them. The V gene's germline CDR1 is PRHDT and CDR2 FYEKMQ (reference sequence). The CDR3 has 14 amino acids. CDR3 amino acids: CASSFGGPSQPQHF. CDR3 DNA: TGTGCCAGCAGCTTTGGAGGACCCAGTCAGCCCCAGCATTTT.

This chain links TRBV6-1 with TRBJ1-1, with D possibly being TRBD1 (5 bases). This CDR3 comprises 13 residues. Germline CDR1 is MNHNS and CDR2 is SASEGT. Trimming removed 4 bases at V and 6 bases at J, with 12 bases between. CDR3 in amino acids: CASSVQARAEAFF. The CDR3 DNA sequence: TGTGCCAGCAGTGTACAGGCCCGCGCTGAAGCTTTCTTT.

The chain uses TRBV28 and TRBJ2-5; perhaps TRBD1 as D (6 bases). CDR3 length: 14 residues. Germline CDR1 and CDR2: MDHEN and SYDVKM. V was cut by 6 bases and J by 2 bases, with 13 bases left in between. CDR3 nucleotide sequence: TGTGCCAGCAGCAACTCCGGGACACAAGAGACCCAGTACTTC. Translation gives CASSNSGTQETQYF.

The rearrangement links TRBV7-9 to TRBJ2-5; 10 nucleotides agree with TRBD1. Unmatched junction bases numbered 1, after V lost 1 base and J lost 5 bases. The germline V gene encodes CDR1 SEHNR and CDR2 FQNEAQ (reference sequence). The CDR3 has 14 residues. The CDR3 DNA reads TGTGCCAGCAGCTTAGTGGGACAGGGGGAGACCCAGTACTTC. Its translation: CASSLVGQGETQYF.

The V and J genes are TRBV10-2 and TRBJ2-3, with a tentative D call TRBD1 (6 bases). V dropped 2 bases and J dropped 4 bases, with 7 bases sitting between them. Per germline, CDR1 WSHSY and CDR2 SAAADI. CDR3 length equals 13 residues. CDR3 DNA sequence: TGCGCCAGCAGTGAGACAGGGCCAGATACGCAGTATTTT. This sequence encodes CASSETGPDTQYF.

The V gene is TRBV11-2, the J gene TRBJ2-2; 12 bases fit TRBD2. Germline values: CDR1 SGHAT, CDR2 FQNNGV. CDR3 length: 17 residues. V trimming: 5 bases; J trimming: 7 bases; junction bases outside the gene matches: 11. The CDR3 coding sequence is TGTGCCAGCAGCGTTCGGGGATCGACTAGCGGGAGCGGGGAGCTGTTTTTT. It translates to CASSVRGSTSGSGELFF.

V and J are TRBV28 and TRBJ1-2; no definite D call. V lost 10 bases, J lost 8 bases, and 26 bases lay in between. The CDR3 consists of 15 residues. CDR1 is MDHEN, CDR2 SYDVKM, per germline. The CDR3 is CATISGREGFVGYTF. The CDR3 DNA follows: TGTGCCACCATCAGCGGCCGGGAAGGGTTTGTGGGCTACACCTTC.

The rearrangement uses TRBV7-2 and TRBJ2-6; tentatively, D is TRBD1 (6 bases). V gave up 1 base and J gave up 4 bases, with 11 bases separating them. The germline CDR1 and CDR2 sequences are SGHTA and FQGNSA. The CDR3 has 16 amino acids. CDR3: CASSLVHRAGANVLTF. The CDR3 DNA follows: TGTGCCAGCAGCTTAGTCCACAGGGCGGGGGCCAACGTCCTGACTTTC.

The V gene is TRBV6-4, the J gene TRBJ1-6, with TRBD1 as a possible D gene (6 bases). The CDR3 consists of 14 residues. The V gene's germline CDR1 is MRHNA and CDR2 SNTAGT. Trimming removed 3 bases at V and 5 bases at J, with 8 bases between. The DNA for the CDR3 is TGTGCCAGCAGTGAACAGGGTGATAATTCACCCCTCCACTTT. Translated: CASSEQGDNSPLHF.

The chain joins TRBV28 to TRBJ1-2, with TRBD1 matching 9 bases. V shed 5 bases and J 5 bases; nucleotides not matched to a gene: 9. The CDR3 has 15 residues. Germline CDR1 is MDHEN and CDR2 is SYDVKM. The CDR3: CASSPPTTGGYGYTF. The CDR3 nucleotides read TGTGCCAGCAGTCCTCCTACGACAGGGGGATATGGCTACACCTTC.

CDR3 amino acids: CASSVLIPGQGANNEQFF. The CDR3 DNA sequence: TGTGCCAGCAGTGTCCTCATACCGGGACAGGGGGCGAACAATGAGCAGTTCTTC. The rearrangement uses TRBV6-1 and TRBJ2-1; 12 nucleotides line up with TRBD1. V dropped 4 bases and J dropped 5; count of bases not matched to a gene: 12. Germline V gives CDR1 MNHNS, CDR2 SASEGT. The CDR3 spans 18 residues.

The CDR3 sequence is CATRQNNQPQHF. CDR3 nucleotide sequence: TGTGCCACCAGACAGAACAATCAGCCCCAGCATTTT. The chain carries TRBV19 and TRBJ1-5; tentative D call: TRBD1 (5 bases). CDR3 length: 12 residues. Germline loops: CDR1 LNHDA, CDR2 SQIVND (reference sequence). V dropped 10 bases and J dropped 3 bases, with 10 bases sitting between them.

Here the CDR3 reads CASSPEVEETQYF. The CDR3, as DNA: TGCGCCAGCAGCCCCGAGGTGGAAGAGACCCAGTACTTC. V is TRBV4-1 and J is TRBJ2-5; no clear D gene. The CDR3 is 13 residues long. The germline V and J ends were trimmed by 4 bases and 3 bases, with 9 bases remaining between them. CDR1 and CDR2 (germline): MGHRA, YSYEKL.

CDR3 residues: CASTSPSGAREQYF. CDR3 coding DNA: TGTGCCAGCACCTCACCTAGCGGGGCCCGCGAGCAGTACTTC. The chain has TRBV5-6 and TRBJ2-7, with 9 bases that match TRBD2. V shed 6 bases, J shed 6 bases, and the junction held 10 bases outside the gene matches. This CDR3 comprises 14 residues. Germline V gene data show CDR1 as SGHDT and CDR2 as YYEEEE.